These 8 T cell receptor beta chains originate from one sample sequenced in a study of OX40 agonist ivuxolimab in advanced cancers. Data came from immunoSEQ multiplex PCR; TCRdb stores just in-frame clones and leaves some out. Here the sample spans approximately 17,000 clones, about three quarters being singletons. The sequencing used CD4+ or CD8+ T cells sorted from blood, collected in a trial of the OX40 agonist ivuxolimab. Receptors were obtained from an adult with an advanced solid tumor such as melanoma, head and neck, liver or kidney cancer.

This chain's CDR3 is CASSEYTYNEQFF. As DNA, the CDR3 is TGCGCCAGCAGCGAGTATACCTACAATGAGCAGTTCTTC. This sequence joins TRBV4-3 and TRBJ2-1; unclear D gene. Germline assignment: CDR1 LGHNA and CDR2 YSLEER. Between the trimmed V and J ends, which lost 5 bases and 2 bases, there was a span of 7 bases. This CDR3 has 13 amino acids.

V usage is TRBV25-1 and J usage is TRBJ1-1; unclear D gene. Trimming stripped 4 bases from V and 10 bases from J, with 7 bases between. Germline CDR1 is MGHDK and CDR2 is SYGVNS. This CDR3 region has 10 residues. The CDR3 DNA reads as TGTGCCAGCAGTGCAGGTTCAGCTTTCTTT. Residues: CASSAGSAFF.

The chain employs TRBV4-3 and TRBJ1-2; 7 nucleotides line up with TRBD1. The CDR3 has 15 amino acids. Per germline, CDR1 LGHNA and CDR2 YSLEER. V trimming: 0 bases; J trimming: 2 bases; junction bases outside the gene matches: 3. CDR3 amino acids: CASSQDMTGNYGYTF. The CDR3, as DNA: TGCGCCAGCAGCCAAGATATGACAGGGAACTATGGCTACACCTTC.

The chain carries TRBV19 and TRBJ1-1; the D gene is possibly TRBD1 (6 bases). This CDR3 region has 14 residues. Trimming removed 6 bases at V and 1 base at J, with 12 bases between. Germline assignment: CDR1 LNHDA and CDR2 SQIVND (reference sequence). For the CDR3, the DNA is TGTGCCAGTAGCCACAGGGAAGCGAACACTGAAGCTTTCTTT. This translates into CASSHREANTEAFF.

The genes are TRBV19 and TRBJ1-1, with D possibly being TRBD1 (5 bases). This CDR3 has 16 residues. Germline values: CDR1 LNHDA, CDR2 SQIVND (reference sequence). V was clipped by 6 bases and J by 6 bases, with 23 bases between them. The CDR3 loop is CASRLSRSAPGPEAFF. The CDR3, as DNA: TGTGCCAGTAGGCTCTCACGGTCGGCCCCGGGACCTGAAGCTTTCTTT.

As DNA, the CDR3 is TGTGCCAGTAGCCCCGGGACGGCCTACGAGCAGTACTTC. Translating gives CASSPGTAYEQYF. This chain joins TRBV19 and TRBJ2-7; either TRBD1 or TRBD2 may supply D (5 bases each). V was pared by 6 bases and J by 2 bases, with 11 bases between. This CDR3 contains 13 residues. The V gene's germline CDR1 is LNHDA and CDR2 SQIVND (reference sequence).

The V gene is TRBV27, the J gene TRBJ2-1; 15 bases are shared with TRBD2. Germline lookup yields CDR1 MNHEY and CDR2 SMNVEV (reference sequence). This CDR3 spans 15 amino acids. Trimming cost V 6 bases and J 8 bases; bases outside gene matches: 5. CDR3 protein: CASSPGLAGGDEQFF. The CDR3 nucleotides read TGTGCCAGCAGCCCCGGACTAGCGGGAGGGGATGAGCAGTTCTTC.

The chain uses TRBV4-1 and TRBJ2-1; TRBD1 aligns across 11 bases. The germline V gene has CDR1 MGHRA and CDR2 YSYEKL. This CDR3 is 18 amino acids long. V lost 0 bases to trimming and J lost 7 bases; unmatched junction nucleotides: 11. The CDR3 spells CASSQEGRRTGGTNEQFF. The CDR3 coding sequence is TGCGCCAGCAGCCAAGAGGGAAGAAGGACAGGGGGCACGAATGAGCAGTTCTTC.